This TCR beta chain was retrieved from a study of blood T cell repertoires in COVID-19. Across the study: Samples representing acute and convalescent COVID-19 were sourced from the United States, Italy and Spain. PBMCs, B-cell-depleted T cells, or T cells were the source of the cDNA or gDNA that made up the material.

What the recovered Cohort 3 donors had was two negative PCRs, clearance, or symptom resolution. Measured with immunoSEQ multiplex PCR; TCRdb has only the in-frame clones, and not every one. The sample carries some 200,000 clones, around 92% recorded once. This clonotype was obtained from a woman aged 18-29 years who had recovered from COVID-19. Material for sequencing was PBMCs or T cells enriched from blood (not recorded which).

Written as DNA, the CDR3 is TGTGCCAGCAGCGGACAGGGGATAGGGCCCGGGGAGCTGTTTTTT. Translated, it gives CASSGQGIGPGELFF. The genes are TRBV5-4 and TRBJ2-2; 9 bases map to TRBD1. The length of the CDR3 is 15 residues. Looked up from germline, CDR1 is SGHNT and CDR2 is YYREEE (reference sequence). The ends lost 4 bases at V and 6 bases at J; junction bases unmatched: 7.